This T cell receptor beta chain came from a study of blood T cell repertoires in COVID-19. This CDR3 is built from 15 residues. V lost 5 bases to trimming and J lost 5 bases; unmatched junction nucleotides: 10. Per germline, CDR1 LGHDT and CDR2 YNNKEL (reference sequence). In the original analysis: Estimation of nucleated cell counts relied on the amplification of reference gene primers. Here immunoSEQ multiplex PCR was the method, and the copy in TCRdb shows in-frame clones only, minus some. For V, J and clone size, that table is used; D and trimming come from the DNA. This table has 150,000 to 200,000 clones, about four fifths appearing once.

The sequenced material came from peripheral blood. The source is a woman between 40 and 50 years old with COVID-19, enrolled during active disease. This chain joins TRBV3-1 (or the pseudogene TRBV3-2) and TRBJ2-5; 8 positions match TRBD1. Here the CDR3 reads CASSEPDRVQETQYF. DNA of the CDR3: TGTGCCAGCAGCGAGCCGGACAGGGTACAGGAGACCCAGTACTTC.